This T cell receptor (beta chain) was observed in a study of T cell repertoires in cytomegalovirus infection. As for the study in general: In the study, CMV epitopes included recently identified HLA-C-restricted and well-studied HLA-B-restricted ones.

V was clipped by 4 bases and J by 2 bases; unmatched bases: 9. CDR3 length equals 16 residues. Germline-derived CDR1 and CDR2 are ENHRY and SYGVKD. This clonotype was counted between two and nine times. What it binds is unknown. TCRdb re-called the reads with MiXCR, one entry per CDR3 protein. The profile covers 650,000 to 900,000 distinct CDR3 sequences, with roughly 33% appearing a single time and 9.5% to 15% taken by the ten largest. The rearrangement links TRBV10-3 to TRBJ1-2, with TRBD1 matching 8 bases. The source was cultured CD8+ T cells from PBMCs, collected from culture after CMV antigen stimulation. The receptor's source is a human donor in good health (CMV status not recorded). Some clones in this sample may be carry-over from other donors' samples. Written as DNA, the CDR3 is TGTGCCATCAGTGGACCGGACAGGGCGGACAACTATGGCTACACCTTC. Translated: CAISGPDRADNYGYTF.